The entry below gives a single TCR beta chain sequence along with its context. Its target is unknown. This entry is derived from a study of T cell responses to AZD1222 COVID-19 vaccine. Study-level points and caveats: Clonal diversity may have been underestimated, and the donors were mostly white British, with more females than males. The span of vaccine-associated CD4 TCRs extended across spike, with dominance at 160-218 and 743-854. Spike-specific TCR breadth and depth rose after two AZD1222 doses.

The CDR3 contains 15 residues. Germline V gene data show CDR1 as MRHNA and CDR2 as SNTAGT. V was shortened by 2 bases and J by 2 bases, with 9 bases between the two germline ends. This table comes from immunoSEQ multiplex PCR, and its TCRdb copy is limited to in-frame clones, with some not included. The table shows fewer than 200,000 clones, with 70% to 90% occurring only once. Second-dose timings of about 4 or about 12 weeks were pooled. The gene calls are TRBV6-4 and TRBJ2-2; D ambiguous. This TCR was sampled from an adult who received the AZD1222 COVID-19 vaccine. The sequenced sample was peripheral blood, obtained 28 days after the second AZD1222 dose. The chain's CDR3 is CASSDTLDNTGELFF. CDR3 nucleotide sequence: TGTGCCAGCAGTGACACCCTGGACAACACCGGGGAGCTGTTTTTT.